This paragraph covers one T cell receptor (beta chain) sequence. A single count supports this clone. Its antigen is currently not known. Base qualities are not recorded, but no much larger clone differs from it by a single base. The cysteine opens and the phenylalanine closes a CDR3 of 15 amino acids. Just CDR3 DNA is preserved here, 45 bases in frame from base 1. The germline V and J ends show losses of 6 bases and 1 base respectively, and no gene match explains 9 bases of the junction. The germline V gene (reference sequence) specifies MNHEY as CDR1 and SMNVEV as CDR2. This sample is drawn from a study of cytomegalovirus exposure and HLA in healthy donors (dated by TCRdb to the late 2010s). Regarding the complete study: An earlier analysis of 550 to 700 of the donors reported 276 Gb of sequence data and 100 million to 130 million unique TCR beta sequences from around 200 million T cells. An early release that covered about 640 HLA-typed donors contained approximately 320 gigabases of sequencing data and tens of millions of unique TCR sequences. Of the roughly 410 genotyped donors, 65% to 90% were placed in the genetic ancestry cluster associated with self-reported Caucasian donors. The study aimed to test whether cataloging public T cell receptors could reveal signatures of past pathogen exposure. The T cell repertoires of several hundred subjects were profiled by immunosequencing and related to cytomegalovirus serostatus. In addition to the first cohort of roughly 670 subjects, a separate validation cohort of 120 different subjects was used. High-throughput TCR immunosequencing, statistical association of individual TCRs with disease status, and machine learning were combined to predict cytomegalovirus infection status. A later analysis re-examined previously published TCR beta repertoires from several hundred donors and added high-resolution HLA genotyping to investigate patterns of TCR occurrence. In the later analysis, no new phenotypic data were used to find candidate immune exposures; instead, reliance was placed on TCR beta sequences and their occurrence across donors. To decide whether each TCR beta V gene segment behaved as functional or pseudogenic, an earlier analysis of nearly 600 of the donors relied on high-throughput TCR beta sequencing. Donor age, sex, ethnicity and CMV serostatus were compiled together with the repertoire data. A later genetic analysis used genome-wide SNP genotypes for about three fifths of the 666 donors, treating that subset as a discovery cohort. Every discovery cohort repertoire had been produced on one sequencing platform. Both class I and class II loci were covered by HLA typing, at four-digit resolution. The number of donors typed differed by locus, with 629-630 for A, B, C, DRB1 and DQB1, 522 for DQA1, 600 to 610 for DPA1, and roughly 450 for DPB1. Roughly 5 DR-DQ haplotypes were handled as single units for association and clustering because linkage in the cohort was strong. Among 398 genotyped donors of the cohort, an average of around 240,000 unique TCR beta nucleotide sequences were sequenced per donor, around a sixth of them non-productive. What the study reported, not specific to this receptor: The authors suggested that the approach could potentially be generalized to other disease states and immunological phenotypes. In the study, approximately 160 TCR beta chains were listed as associated with cytomegalovirus. According to a later genetic analysis, donors in an Asian-associated ancestry cluster had fewer N-insertions in productive TCRs than the approximately 610-donor mean. According to a later analysis, parvovirus B19, influenza, CMV and Epstein-Barr virus appeared linked to several top co-occurrence clusters. A later genetic analysis associated a missense DCLRE1C variant with V-gene and J-gene trimming of TCR beta chains, and an independent cohort replicated the association. Linkage disequilibrium might explain the correlated functional status among segregating V segments, but an unknown experimental factor could not be ruled out. A few of the identified cytomegalovirus-associated TCR beta chains were confirmed in vitro to be specific for cytomegalovirus antigens. In an earlier analysis of several hundred of the donors, most TCR beta V segments were observed in productive rearrangements about 90% or about 30% of the time, broadly matching IMGT annotations. Because counts were too low, approximately 15 rarely observed V segments, including chromosome 9 orphons, were excluded from the earlier analysis of fewer than 650 of the donors. The only immune exposure information available for the cohort was CMV serostatus. According to a later analysis, TCR association rates differed among HLA loci, with DRB1 alleles showing the most associated TCRs and HLA-C alleles showing the fewest. A further reported finding was that TCR beta sequences accurately predicted the HLA-A and HLA-B alleles for most subjects in the first cohort. Compared with equally common non-associated chains, HLA-associated TCR beta chains in a later analysis were more clonally expanded and had lower generation probabilities. Some IMGT-functional V segments, including TRBV6-2 and TRBV6-3, could not be told apart with the 87-base-pair reads, so those segments were excluded. In a later analysis, most CMV-associated TCR beta chains were found to appear HLA-restricted, with HLA associations seemingly driven largely by CMV exposure. The cohort was sequenced for TCR beta chains only, and without alpha or paired-chain data the features that could be detected were limited. The sequencing pipeline was judged likely to have produced a cluster of highly shared sequence variants as a technical artifact. Presence/absence analyses assumed roughly uniform sequencing depth across donors, an assumption that may not hold. Cytomegalovirus status was reported to be diagnosed by the classifier with high specificity and sensitivity in both the original and validation cohorts. Assigning TCR associations to individual alleles was difficult when HLA alleles, especially DR and DQ, strongly co-occurred. While some public TCRs were present in many individuals, most TCR sequences turned up only very rarely across donors. At a false discovery rate of 0.05, a later analysis linked under 20,000 TCR beta sequences to specific HLA alleles. Because HLA typing was unavailable for some donors at each locus, only the typed subset was used in association tests.

The cohort consisted of approximately 670 healthy bone marrow donors. At the time of sampling, every cohort member was nominally healthy, though immune exposures that went unrecorded were likely present. The donor was CMV seronegative and was included in the group of about 400 seronegative cohort members. A peripheral blood sample was provided by each donor, and peripheral blood mononuclear cells were used for TCR beta sequencing. Genomic DNA was extracted from the blood cell samples with the Qiagen DNeasy Blood Extraction Kit. The method behind the library was the immunoSEQ multiplex PCR assay. A mixture of 60 forward primers for TCR Vbeta segments and 13 reverse primers for TCR Jbeta segments was used in the multiplex PCR. The CDR3 region of rearranged TCR beta genes was amplified from genomic DNA with a multiplex PCR assay. Amplified TCR beta libraries were sequenced as 87-base-pair reads on the Illumina HiSeq System. On the study's bioinformatics: Across the roughly 640 repertoires, a later analysis counted approximately 83 million unique TCR beta chains, around 10 million of which were shared by at least two donors. Raw reads were error-corrected and collapsed into unique sequences by a nearest-neighbor algorithm in which closely related sequences were merged to remove PCR and sequencing errors. To assign V, D and J gene segments, CDR3 sequences were aligned to IMGT reference sequences. For a sequence to be retained, a match of at least six nucleotides was required to both a V gene segment and a J gene segment. A rearrangement was called productive if the CDR3 had no stop codons and remained in frame with V and J, and every other rearrangement was called non-productive. Following IMGT convention, CDR3 was defined as the stretch from the second conserved V-encoded cysteine up to the conserved J-encoded phenylalanine. The earlier analysis of 587 of the donors excluded sequences that lacked an unambiguous match to a single V gene segment. In an earlier analysis of a few hundred of the donors, a V segment was called functional when productive rearrangements were above 56.7%, and segregating when the standard deviation between donors exceeded 5%. A statistical classification framework was built to diagnose cytomegalovirus status from the catalog of TCR beta chain sequences. V and J gene assignment, in a later analysis, came from comparing TCR nucleotide sequences with IMGT/GENE-DB human TR gene sequences. A later analysis assigned CDR3 sequences and most-parsimonious VDJ recombination scenarios with the TCRdist pipeline. A later analysis defined each TCR beta chain by its CDR3 amino acid sequence plus V-gene family, and excluded reads lacking a unique V-gene family. As a way to deal with suspected cross-contamination and a sequencing artifact, a later analysis dropped 450 to 600 nucleotide sequences that were highly shared and had low generation probability. In a later analysis, a clonal expansion index for each public chain was calculated from normalized within-repertoire ranks of inferred template counts. A later analysis computed generation probabilities with a VDJ recombination model fitted to out-of-frame rearrangements, and checked the results against IGoR. In a later analysis, TCR-TCR, TCR-HLA and TCR-CMV co-occurrence was scored with hypergeometric tests, and a repertoire-size bias correction was applied to TCR pairs. In a later analysis, false discovery rates were estimated by permuting HLA or CMV assignments 20 times. In a later analysis, co-occurring TCRs were grouped using DBSCAN, and TCRdist sequence similarity was added for clustering within HLA-allele-positive subsets. Co-occurrence clustering excluded repertoires with fewer than 30,000 or more than 120,000 public chains, plus five with anomalous nucleotide sharing. TCRdb took over this immuneACCESS table, retaining in-frame rearrangements with V and J assigned. Such tables are incomplete; in checked studies, under half of the missing clones stem from an unresolved V gene, and the remainder is unexplained. V and J calls and clone size are as listed in that table; D and trimming were resolved from the DNA. The sample has more than 90,000 clones on record, over 60% of them singletons. The ten largest clones add up to roughly 2.2% of the sample.

This sequence originates from a woman aged 25 to 39 in good health and CMV-seronegative. The material sequenced was PBMCs. The chain links TRBV27 with TRBJ2-7, with 7 central nucleotides matching TRBD2. This receptor has the CDR3 CASRGGTSQSYEQYF. The DNA reads TGTGCCAGCAGGGGGGGGACGAGCCAATCCTACGAGCAGTACTTC.